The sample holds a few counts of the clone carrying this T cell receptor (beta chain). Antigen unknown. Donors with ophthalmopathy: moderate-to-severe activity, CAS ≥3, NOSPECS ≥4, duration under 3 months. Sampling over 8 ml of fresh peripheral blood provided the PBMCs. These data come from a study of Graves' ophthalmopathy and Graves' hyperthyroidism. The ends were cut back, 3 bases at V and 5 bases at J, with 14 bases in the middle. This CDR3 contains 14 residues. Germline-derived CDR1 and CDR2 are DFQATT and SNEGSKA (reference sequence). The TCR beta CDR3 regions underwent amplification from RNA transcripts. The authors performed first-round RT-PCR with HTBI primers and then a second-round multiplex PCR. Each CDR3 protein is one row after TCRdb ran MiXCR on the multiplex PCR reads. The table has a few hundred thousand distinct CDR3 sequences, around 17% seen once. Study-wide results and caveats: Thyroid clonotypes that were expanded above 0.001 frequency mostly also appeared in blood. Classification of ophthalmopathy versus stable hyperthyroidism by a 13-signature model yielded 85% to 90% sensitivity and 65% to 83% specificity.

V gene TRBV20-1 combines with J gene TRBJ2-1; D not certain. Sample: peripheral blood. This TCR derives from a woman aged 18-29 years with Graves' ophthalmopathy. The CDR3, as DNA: TGCAGTGCTAGCAGCCTATTCGATGACAATGAGCAGTTCTTC. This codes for CSASSLFDDNEQFF.